A single sample gave rise to the 20 T cell receptor beta chains below, sequenced in a study of blood T cell repertoires in COVID-19. This table comes from immunoSEQ multiplex PCR, and its TCRdb copy is limited to in-frame clones, with some not included. This table holds more than 65,000 clones, roughly 87% found once. Sequenced sample: peripheral blood. Every receptor here comes from a man aged 55 to 70 with acute or convalescent COVID-19.

This clone has only a few counts. The V call is TRBV9, the J call TRBJ1-6; D not resolved. Germline V gives CDR1 SGDLS, CDR2 YYNGEE. V was clipped by 1 base and J by 9 bases, with 11 bases between them. CDR3 length: 14 residues. In DNA form, the CDR3 reads TGTGCCAGCAGCGTATCCTCCGGGGTTTCACCCCTCCACTTT. The encoded protein is CASSVSSGVSPLHF.

The chain combines TRBV10-3 with TRBJ1-6, with D tentatively TRBD1 (5 bases). Germline V gene data show CDR1 as ENHRY and CDR2 as SYGVKD. There are 12 residues in the CDR3. V was clipped by 6 bases and J by 7 bases, with 7 bases between them. The CDR3 sequence is CAIRGQNSPLHF. The CDR3 nucleotides read TGTGCCATCAGGGGGCAAAATTCACCCCTCCACTTT.

The chain has TRBV10-3 and TRBJ2-1, with D possibly matching TRBD1 (5 bases). Trimming stripped 4 bases from V and 3 bases from J, with 7 bases between. CDR3 size: 13 residues. The germline gives CDR1 ENHRY, CDR2 SYGVKD. CDR3 protein: CAISVQGYNEQFF. The CDR3 region has the DNA TGTGCCATCAGTGTCCAGGGCTACAATGAGCAGTTCTTC.

The chain combines TRBV6-2 or TRBV6-3 with TRBJ2-7; perhaps TRBD2 as D (5 bases). From germline, CDR1 is MNHEY and CDR2 SVGEGT. Trimming left V 5 bases short and J 3 bases short, with 8 bases between. The CDR3 is 12 residues long. The CDR3: CASSNGIYEQYF. CDR3 DNA: TGTGCCAGCAGTAACGGGATCTACGAGCAGTACTTC.

This chain joins TRBV3-1 (or the pseudogene TRBV3-2) and TRBJ1-4; D not certain. V lost 0 bases to trimming and J lost 1 base, with 24 bases between them. The germline gives CDR1 LGHDT, CDR2 YNNKEL (reference sequence). The CDR3 runs to 21 residues. The CDR3 here is CASSQDSPAIRERQTNEKLFF. As DNA, the CDR3 is TGTGCCAGCAGCCAAGATAGTCCCGCTATAAGGGAGAGGCAAACTAATGAAAAACTGTTTTTT.

This rearrangement joins TRBV14 to TRBJ1-1, with D perhaps TRBD1 (5 bases). Germline assignment: CDR1 SGHDN and CDR2 FVKESK. The CDR3 has 13 amino acids. V dropped 8 bases and J dropped 0 bases, with 10 bases sitting between them. Here the CDR3 reads CASAGGMNTEAFF. The CDR3 nucleotides are TGTGCCAGCGCGGGGGGGATGAACACTGAAGCTTTCTTT.

The CDR3 DNA reads TGTGCCACCAGTGATAGTGCAGGGGGCGAAAGACCCGGGGAGCTGTTTTTT. It specifies CATSDSAGGERPGELFF. The chain carries TRBV24-1 and TRBJ2-2; 8 nucleotides line up with TRBD1. The trim removed 3 bases at V and 6 bases at J, leaving 11 bases unmatched. Germline-derived CDR1 and CDR2 are KGHDR and SFDVKD. This CDR3 comprises 17 residues.

The chain employs TRBV5-5 and TRBJ1-5; 7 bases map to TRBD1. CDR1 and CDR2 from the germline V gene are SGHKS and YYEKEE (reference sequence). This CDR3 spans 15 amino acids. The V and J ends lost 0 bases and 1 base, in that order; junction bases with no gene match: 1. This CDR3 reads CASSLVQGSNQPQHF. The CDR3 DNA reads TGTGCCAGCAGCTTGGTACAGGGGAGCAATCAGCCCCAGCATTTT.

V and J are TRBV6-5 and TRBJ1-2; 9 nucleotides match TRBD1. CDR1 and CDR2 (germline): MNHEY, SVGAGI. The junction had 14 bases not matched to a gene; V was cut back by 7 bases and J by 8 bases. CDR3 size: 15 residues. The CDR3 DNA is TGTGCCAGCAAAACAGGGGGCGCGATTGGATTGGGCTACACCTTC. It is translated as CASKTGGAIGLGYTF.

The chain combines TRBV2 with TRBJ2-1; maybe TRBD2 (7 bases). Germline V gives CDR1 SNHLY, CDR2 FYNNEI. This CDR3 is built from 15 residues. With 5 bases removed from V and 0 bases from J, the gap between germline ends came to 11 bases. The CDR3 loop is CASSPRGASYNEQFF. CDR3 bases: TGTGCCAGCAGTCCACGGGGGGCCTCCTACAATGAGCAGTTCTTC.

The chain joins TRBV28 to TRBJ2-5, with 8 bases matching TRBD2. The CDR3 loop spans 12 amino acids. After removal of 6 bases from V and 4 bases from J, the junction contained 1 base not matched to a gene. Germline lookup yields CDR1 MDHEN and CDR2 SYDVKM. CDR3 in DNA: TGTGCCAGCAGACGGGGGGGAGAGACCCAGTACTTC. Protein sequence: CASRRGGETQYF.

The chain links TRBV12-5 to TRBJ2-7; maybe TRBD1 (6 bases). From germline, CDR1 is LGHNT and CDR2 FRNRAP. Trimming left V 6 bases short and J 1 base short, with 10 bases between. The CDR3 is 13 amino acids. The CDR3 loop reads CASGRTGSYEQYF. The CDR3 bases are TGTGCTAGTGGGCGAACAGGGTCCTACGAGCAGTACTTC.

This chain uses TRBV5-4 with TRBJ2-2; possible D gene TRBD1, 6 bases. The CDR3 consists of 12 residues. The germline gives CDR1 SGHNT, CDR2 YYREEE (reference sequence). Trimming took off 4 bases at V and 5 bases at J, with 6 bases between the two ends. The CDR3 DNA is TGTGCCAGCAGCCAGGGGACCGGGGAGCTGTTTTTT. Protein: CASSQGTGELFF.

This clone was found a few times. The chain combines TRBV7-2 with TRBJ1-3, with TRBD1 matching over 7 bases. The V gene's germline CDR1 is SGHTA and CDR2 FQGNSA. The CDR3 spans 14 residues. V gave up 6 bases and J gave up 2 bases; unmatched junction bases: 4. The CDR3 protein is CASRIDRAGNTIYF. In DNA, the CDR3 is TGTGCCAGCAGAATCGACAGGGCTGGAAACACCATATATTTT.

The J gene is TRBJ2-3, the V gene TRBV24-1; no clear D. The CDR3 contains 14 residues. Germline V gene data show CDR1 as KGHDR and CDR2 as SFDVKD. Trimming left V 4 bases short and J 4 bases short, with 11 bases between. CDR3: CATSDPRLADTQYF. CDR3 DNA: TGTGCCACCAGTGACCCCCGACTTGCAGATACGCAGTATTTT.

This chain links TRBV7-2 with TRBJ1-1, with no clear D. CDR1 is SGHTA and CDR2 is FQGNSA in the germline V gene. The germline V and J ends were trimmed by 1 base and 2 bases, with 17 bases remaining between them. The CDR3 length is 17 residues. CDR3 nucleotides: TGTGCCAGCAGCTTAGTCGAGGCACCGACCCTTAACACTGAAGCTTTCTTT. Translating gives CASSLVEAPTLNTEAFF.

This chain uses TRBV4-2 with TRBJ2-4, with 12 nucleotides matching TRBD2. Germline-derived CDR1 and CDR2 are LGHNA and YNFKEQ. Trimming cost V 1 base and J 1 base; bases outside gene matches: 8. The CDR3 is made up of 19 amino acids. The CDR3 DNA is TGTGCCAGCAGCCAAGGAGGGCTAGCGGGGGGGCCTGCCAAAAACATTCAGTACTTC. This gives the protein CASSQGGLAGGPAKNIQYF.

The V call is TRBV15, the J call TRBJ2-3; 13 bases fit TRBD2. The germline V gene has CDR1 LNHNV and CDR2 YYDKDF (reference sequence). V was pared by 8 bases and J by 1 base, with 15 bases of the junction left unmatched. This CDR3 has 19 residues. The CDR3 loop reads CATLLGLITSGGGTDTQYF. The CDR3 DNA is TGTGCCACCCTTCTGGGCTTAATTACTAGCGGGGGGGGCACAGATACGCAGTATTTT.

The gene calls are TRBV27 and TRBJ1-6; no clear D. Trimming shortened V by 4 bases and J by 0 bases, and 4 bases separated the two germline ends. Germline CDR1 MNHEY, CDR2 SMNVEV (reference sequence). This CDR3 comprises 14 residues. CDR3 DNA: TGTGCCAGCAGTTCGAGCTCCTATAATTCACCCCTCCACTTT. This encodes CASSSSSYNSPLHF.

Comment on this clone: The same CDR3 also results from other DNA sequences found in this sample. The genes are TRBV7-2 and TRBJ2-7; TRBD1 agrees at 8 bases. Germline V gene sequence: CDR1 SGHTA, CDR2 FQGNSA. This CDR3 has 13 amino acids. The V segment lost 5 bases and the J segment 4 bases; nucleotides outside the gene matches: 4. In DNA, the CDR3 is TGTGCCAGCAGCCCCGGACAGGGATACGAGCAGTACTTC. Amino acids: CASSPGQGYEQYF.